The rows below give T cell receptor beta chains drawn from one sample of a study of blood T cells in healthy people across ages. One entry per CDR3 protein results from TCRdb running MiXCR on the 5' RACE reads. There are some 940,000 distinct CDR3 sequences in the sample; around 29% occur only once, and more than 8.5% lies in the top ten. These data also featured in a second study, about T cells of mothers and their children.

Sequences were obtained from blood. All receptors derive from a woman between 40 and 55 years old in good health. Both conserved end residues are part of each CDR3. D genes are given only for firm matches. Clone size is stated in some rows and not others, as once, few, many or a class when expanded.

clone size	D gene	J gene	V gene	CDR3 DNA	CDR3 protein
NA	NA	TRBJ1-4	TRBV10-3	TGTGCCATCAGCCAAGACCGGCGAGCTAATGAAAAACTGTTTTTT	CAISQDRRANEKLFF
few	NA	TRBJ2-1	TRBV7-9	TGTGCCAGCAGCTTAGGCGTGAGCCCAGAAGAGACCCAGTTCTTC	CASSLGVSPEETQFF
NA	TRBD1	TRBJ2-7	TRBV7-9	TGTGCCAGCAGCCAAAAAGCCGACAGGGCGGGCTCCTACGAGCAGTACTTC	CASSQKADRAGSYEQYF
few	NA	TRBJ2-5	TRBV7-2	TGTGCCAGCAGCACGCAGTCGGAGACCCAGTACTTC	CASSTQSETQYF
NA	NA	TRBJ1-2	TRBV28	TGTGCCAGCAGTTTAGGGGGGGCTGACCTGGTAAACTATGGCTACACCTTC	CASSLGGADLVNYGYTF
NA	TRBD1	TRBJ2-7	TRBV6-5	TGTGCCGGCAGTTTCGGACAGGGGGGCTCCTACGAGCAGTACTTC	CAGSFGQGGSYEQYF
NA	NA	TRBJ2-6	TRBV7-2	TGTGCCAGCAGCTTATGGTTCGGACGGGGGACTGGGGCCAACGTCCTGACTTTC	CASSLWFGRGTGANVLTF
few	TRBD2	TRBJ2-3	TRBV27	TGTGCCAGCAGTTACCTCGCGGGGGGGCTGAGTACAGATACGCAGTATTTT	CASSYLAGGLSTDTQYF
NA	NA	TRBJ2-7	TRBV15	TGTGCCACCAGCAAGGGACCTTCCCTCTCCGAGCAGTACTTC	CATSKGPSLSEQYF
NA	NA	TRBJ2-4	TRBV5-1	TGCGCCAGCAGCTTGGATCCGGGCTCCTACGGGCAGTACTTC	CASSLDPGSYGQYF
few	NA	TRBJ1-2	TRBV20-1	TGCAGTGCTGCGGGGGGTGTATATGGCTACACCTTC	CSAAGGVYGYTF
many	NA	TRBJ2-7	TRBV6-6	TGTGCCAGCAGTTACTCAGGGGGTAGCCAAACCTACGAGCAGTACTTC	CASSYSGGSQTYEQYF
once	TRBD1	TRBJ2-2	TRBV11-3	TGTGCCAGCAGCCGAAGCATGACAGGGGGAAGGACCGGGGAGCTGTTTTTT	CASSRSMTGGRTGELFF
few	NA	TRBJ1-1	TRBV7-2	TGTGCCAGCAGCCAGAATCGGGGATCCACTGAAGCTTTCTTT	CASSQNRGSTEAFF
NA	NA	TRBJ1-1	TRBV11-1	TGTGCCAGCGGGGGGGGATCTGAAGCTTTCTTT	CASGGGSEAFF
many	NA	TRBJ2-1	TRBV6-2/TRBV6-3	TGTGCCAGCAGTTACTCAACAGAGGTAAAGCAGTTCTTC	CASSYSTEVKQFF
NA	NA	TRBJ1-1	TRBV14	TGTGCCAGCAGCCAGACCAGGGGATACACTGAAGCTTTCTTT	CASSQTRGYTEAFF
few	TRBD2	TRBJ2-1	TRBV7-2	TGTGCCAGCAGCGGAATAGCGGGAGTTAATGAGCAGTTCTTC	CASSGIAGVNEQFF
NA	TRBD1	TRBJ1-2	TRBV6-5	TGTGCCAGCAGCCCCGGGACAGGGTATGCCCGGGGCTACACCTTC	CASSPGTGYARGYTF
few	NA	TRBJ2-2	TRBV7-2	TGTGCCAGCAGCTCGAGAATGGTCTTCACCGGGGAGCTGTTTTTT	CASSSRMVFTGELFF
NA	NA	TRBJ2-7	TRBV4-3	TGCGCCAGCAGCCAGTTGAGCAACTCGTACGAGCAGTACTTC	CASSQLSNSYEQYF
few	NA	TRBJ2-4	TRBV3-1	TGTGCCAGCAGCCAAGAGAAGCAGGGGGGGGCTCTACGGTTAAACATTCAGTACTTC	CASSQEKQGGALRLNIQYF
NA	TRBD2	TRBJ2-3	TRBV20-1	TGCAGTGGGGCGGGGGGAACCACAGATACGCAGTATTTT	CSGAGGTTDTQYF
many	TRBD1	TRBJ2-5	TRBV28	TGTGCCAGCAGTATGCTCTCCGGGACAGGAATGTTGGAGACCCAGTACTTC	CASSMLSGTGMLETQYF
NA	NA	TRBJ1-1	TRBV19	TGTGCCAGTAGTAAGTCCAGGGTGAACAAAAGGAACACTGAAGCTTTCTTT	CASSKSRVNKRNTEAFF
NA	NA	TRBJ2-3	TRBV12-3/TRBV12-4	TGTGCCAGCAGCCCTGGAGGGGCCACAGGTGCGCAGTATTTT	CASSPGGATGAQYF
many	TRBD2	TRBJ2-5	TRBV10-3	TGTGCCATCAGTCGAGGACTAGCGGGGGAAGAGACCCAGTACTTC	CAISRGLAGEETQYF
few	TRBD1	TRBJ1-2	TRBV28	TGTGCCAGCAGTTCAGGGACAGGGGGGGACTATGGCTACACCTTC	CASSSGTGGDYGYTF
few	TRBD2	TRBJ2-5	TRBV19	TGTGCCAGTACGGGGGGTCGGTGGGAGACCCAGTACTTC	CASTGGRWETQYF
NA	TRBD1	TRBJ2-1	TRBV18	TGTGCCAGCTCACCATGGATCCCGGGACAGGGAGGCGAGCAGTTCTTC	CASSPWIPGQGGEQFF
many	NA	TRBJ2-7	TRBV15	TGTGCCACCAGCAGTGCTGGGTCGGCGCGGTCCTACGAGCAGTACTTC	CATSSAGSARSYEQYF
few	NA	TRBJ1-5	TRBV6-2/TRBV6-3	TGTGCCAGCAGTTCCGCGGACAGCTATAGCAATCAGCCCCAGCATTTT	CASSSADSYSNQPQHF
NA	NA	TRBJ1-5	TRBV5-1	TGCGCCAGCAGCTTGGGACACCTAGATCAGCCCCAGCATTTT	CASSLGHLDQPQHF
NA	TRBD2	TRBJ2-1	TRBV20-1	TGCAGTGCTAGAGGTTTATGGACTAGCGGGGTCAACAATGAGCAGTTCTTC	CSARGLWTSGVNNEQFF
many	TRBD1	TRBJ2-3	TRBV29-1	TGCAGCGCCCGACAGGGTATCACAGATACGCAGTATTTT	CSARQGITDTQYF
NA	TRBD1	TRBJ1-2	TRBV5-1	TGCGCCAGCAGCTTGGGCCAGGGGGCTGAGTATGGCTACACCTTC	CASSLGQGAEYGYTF
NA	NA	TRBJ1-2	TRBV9	TGTGCCGGCAGCGTAGGCGGAAACTATGGCTACACCTTC	CAGSVGGNYGYTF
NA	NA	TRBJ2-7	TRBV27	TGTGCCAGCAGTTTTTCAGGGCCCTCCTACGAGCAGTACTTC	CASSFSGPSYEQYF
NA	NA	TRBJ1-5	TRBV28	TGTGCCAGCAGCCCCAACTCTTATAGCAATCAGCCCCAGCATTTT	CASSPNSYSNQPQHF
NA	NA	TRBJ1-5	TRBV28	TGTGCCAGCAGTTTATTCCCTGGACTGGGGAATCAGCCCCAGCATTTT	CASSLFPGLGNQPQHF
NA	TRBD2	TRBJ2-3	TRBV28	TGTGCCAGCGGAATCCCGGGACTAGGGCTCAAAGATACGCAGTATTTT	CASGIPGLGLKDTQYF
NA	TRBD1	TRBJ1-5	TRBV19	TGTGCCAGTAGTACTTCGGACAGGGGAGGTGTTCAGCCCCAGCATTTT	CASSTSDRGGVQPQHF
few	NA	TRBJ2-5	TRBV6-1	TGTGCCAGCAGTGAAGTGGAGGGGGTACAAGAGACCCAGTACTTC	CASSEVEGVQETQYF
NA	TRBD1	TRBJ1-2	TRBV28	TGTGCCAGCAGCCCTACCGGGACAGGACGGGCCGGCGGCTACACCTTC	CASSPTGTGRAGGYTF
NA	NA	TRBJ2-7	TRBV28	TGTGCCAGCAGCCTGGACAGTATCCACGAGCAGTACTTC	CASSLDSIHEQYF
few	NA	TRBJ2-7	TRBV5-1	TGCGCCAGCAGCTTGGCTTCGGCGGGGGCGACCTCCTCCTACGAGCAGTACTTC	CASSLASAGATSSYEQYF
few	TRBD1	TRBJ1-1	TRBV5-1	TGCGCCAGCAGCTTGATCCAGGGGGTAGGCACTGAAGCTTTCTTT	CASSLIQGVGTEAFF
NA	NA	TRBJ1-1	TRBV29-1	TGCAGCGCTCAGACAGATAACACTGAAGCTTTCTTT	CSAQTDNTEAFF
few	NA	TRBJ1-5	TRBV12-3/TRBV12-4	TGTGCCAGCAACAGCCTAAACAATCAGCCCCAGCATTTT	CASNSLNNQPQHF
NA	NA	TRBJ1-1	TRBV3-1	TGTGCCAGCAGCCAAGTTCCTGGGGTTGGGACTGAAGCTTTCTTT	CASSQVPGVGTEAFF
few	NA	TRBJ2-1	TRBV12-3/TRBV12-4	TGTGCCACCTCGGGGGCAGCCGGCAATGAGCAGTTCTTC	CATSGAAGNEQFF
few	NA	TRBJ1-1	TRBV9	TGTGCCAGCAGCGATAACCCCCACAGCGAAGACATGAACACTGAAGCTTTCTTT	CASSDNPHSEDMNTEAFF
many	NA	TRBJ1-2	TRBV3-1	TGTGCCAGCAGCCGCAATGCCAGGACCGATGGCTACACCTTC	CASSRNARTDGYTF
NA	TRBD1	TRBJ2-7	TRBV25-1	TGTGCCAGCAGTGATCAAGGGACAGGGTCCCACGAGCAGTACTTC	CASSDQGTGSHEQYF
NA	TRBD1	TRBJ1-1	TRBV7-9	TGTGCCAGCAGCTCCCCTATGACAGGGGGGCCTGAAGCTTTCTTT	CASSSPMTGGPEAFF
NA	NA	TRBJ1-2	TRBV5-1	TGCGCCAGCAGCTTGGGGGACCAGGTGGGGAGTGGCTACACCTTC	CASSLGDQVGSGYTF
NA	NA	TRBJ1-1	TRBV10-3	TGTGCCATCAGTGAGCCAGGGGTGAGCACTGAAGCTTTCTTT	CAISEPGVSTEAFF
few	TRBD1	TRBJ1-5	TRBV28	TGTGCCAGCAGTTTTCAGGGGGCAGCGGGCAATCAGCCCCAGCATTTT	CASSFQGAAGNQPQHF
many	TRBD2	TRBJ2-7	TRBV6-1	TGTGCCAGCAGTCATAGACTAGCGGAGTCCTACGAGCAGTACTTC	CASSHRLAESYEQYF